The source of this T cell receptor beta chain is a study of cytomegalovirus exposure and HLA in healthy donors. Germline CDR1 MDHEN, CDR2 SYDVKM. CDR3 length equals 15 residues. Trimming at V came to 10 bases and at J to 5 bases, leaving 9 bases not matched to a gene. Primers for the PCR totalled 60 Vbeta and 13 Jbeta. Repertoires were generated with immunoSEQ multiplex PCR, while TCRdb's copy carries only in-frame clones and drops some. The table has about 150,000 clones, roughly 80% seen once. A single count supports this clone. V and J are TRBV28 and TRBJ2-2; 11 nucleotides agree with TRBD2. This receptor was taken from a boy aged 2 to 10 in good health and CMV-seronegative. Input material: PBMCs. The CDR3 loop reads CATSGSGRATGELFF. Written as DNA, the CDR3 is TGTGCCACCTCGGGTAGCGGGAGGGCTACCGGGGAGCTGTTTTTT.